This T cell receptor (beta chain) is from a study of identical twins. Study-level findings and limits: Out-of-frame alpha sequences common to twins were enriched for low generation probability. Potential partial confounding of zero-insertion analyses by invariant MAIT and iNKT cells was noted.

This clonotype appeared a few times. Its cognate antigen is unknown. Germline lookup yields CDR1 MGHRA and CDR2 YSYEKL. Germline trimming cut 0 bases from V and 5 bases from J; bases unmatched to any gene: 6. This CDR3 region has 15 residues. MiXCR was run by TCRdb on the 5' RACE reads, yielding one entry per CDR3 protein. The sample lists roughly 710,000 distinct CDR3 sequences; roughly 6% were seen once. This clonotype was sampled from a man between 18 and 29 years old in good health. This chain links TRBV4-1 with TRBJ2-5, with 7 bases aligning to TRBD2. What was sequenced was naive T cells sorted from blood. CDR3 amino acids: CASSQDPGGSETQYF. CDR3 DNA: TGCGCCAGCAGCCAAGATCCGGGGGGTTCGGAGACCCAGTACTTC.